The clone carrying this T cell receptor beta chain was recorded once. The sample belongs to a study of blood T cell repertoires in COVID-19. As for the study in general: Material from acute and convalescent COVID-19 was sourced from the United States, Italy and Spain. PBMCs, B-cell-depleted T cells, or T cells were the source of the cDNA or gDNA that made up the material.

As handled by the study authors: Estimation of nucleated cell counts was performed using reference gene primer amplification. Measured with immunoSEQ multiplex PCR; TCRdb has only the in-frame clones, and not every one. Clonal size and the V and J genes are those of that table, whereas D and trimming came from the DNA. The table has about 180,000 clones, approximately 80% seen once. Germline CDR1 is SGHRS and CDR2 is YFSETQ. The J segment lost 4 bases and the V segment lost 5 bases, leaving 15 bases of the junction unmatched. CDR3 size: 18 residues. Seattle-derived patients entered the study during active infection and were followed longitudinally.

The sequence derives from a woman aged 40 to 50 with COVID-19, enrolled during active disease. The specimen was peripheral blood. The rearrangement links TRBV5-1 to TRBJ1-2; 12 bases map to TRBD1. The DNA of the CDR3 is TGCGCCAGCAGAGGGAACCGGGACAGGGGGCTGACAAGCTATGGCTACACCTTC. It translates to CASRGNRDRGLTSYGYTF.